This T cell receptor (beta chain) stems from a study of T cells in Graves' hyperthyroidism and ophthalmopathy. Study observations and caveats: Blood samples included most of the expanded thyroid clonotypes exceeding 0.001. Stable hyperthyroidism was separated from ophthalmopathy by a model based on 13 V-J features.

It was RNA transcripts that yielded the amplified TCR beta CDR3 regions. The TCR CDR3 first-round RT-PCR relied on the HTBI primer set. From the multiplex PCR reads, TCRdb called clonotypes with MiXCR, one entry per CDR3 protein. The profile shows roughly 650,000 distinct CDR3 sequences, around 16% of them singletons. The CDR3 runs to 16 residues. V shed 2 bases, J shed 3 bases, and the junction held 7 bases outside the gene matches. Germline CDR1 LGHDT, CDR2 YNNKEL (reference sequence). Uncontrolled infection, other autoimmune disease, pregnancy or lactation disqualified patients from enrolment. There are many counts of this clonotype. Its cognate antigen is unknown.

This chain joins TRBV3-1 and TRBJ2-3; 8 nucleotides line up with TRBD2. The sample consisted of blood. The clonotype was recovered from a woman aged 40 to 50 with Graves' ophthalmopathy. CDR3 region: CASSQRKGGGTDTQYF. The CDR3 region has the DNA TGTGCCAGCAGCCAAAGAAAAGGCGGGGGGACAGATACGCAGTATTTT.